The next 11 T cell receptor beta chains were all read from a single sample in a study of blood T cell repertoires in COVID-19. Some clones are missing from TCRdb's copy, which holds only in-frame ones; the method was immunoSEQ multiplex PCR. The table shows over 200,000 clones, with almost 90% occurring only once. Specimen: peripheral blood. Every receptor here comes from a man younger than 35 with active or convalescent COVID-19.

The V gene is TRBV11-2, the J gene TRBJ1-5, with D hard to call. Germline CDR1 is SGHAT and CDR2 is FQNNGV. The germline V and J ends were trimmed by 1 base and 7 bases, with 8 bases remaining between them. The CDR3 sequence is 13 residues long. The CDR3 protein is CASSLGIGQPQHF. CDR3 DNA: TGTGCCAGCAGCTTAGGGATCGGGCAGCCCCAGCATTTT.

This rearrangement joins TRBV14 to TRBJ1-2; no firm D call. Germline-derived CDR1 and CDR2 are SGHDN and FVKESK. The CDR3 length is 13 residues. Trimming removed 1 base from V and 8 bases from J, with 11 bases in between. The CDR3 spells CASSQGPLPGYTF. In DNA form, the CDR3 reads TGTGCCAGCAGCCAAGGGCCATTACCCGGCTACACCTTC.

V and J are TRBV10-1 and TRBJ2-7; possibly TRBD2 for D (5 bases). Trimming stripped 3 bases from V and 7 bases from J, with 16 bases between. Germline V lookup: CDR1 WNHNN, CDR2 SYGVQD (reference sequence). This CDR3 has 14 amino acids. CDR3 in amino acids: CASSEPGSVWEQYF. The CDR3, as DNA: TGCGCCAGCAGTGAACCGGGATCGGTCTGGGAGCAGTACTTC.

This rearrangement joins TRBV5-5 to TRBJ2-1; 9 positions agree with TRBD1. Trimming removed 4 bases from V and 5 bases from J; junction bases left unmatched: 7. The germline V gene has CDR1 SGHKS and CDR2 YYEKEE (reference sequence). The CDR3 length is 15 residues. In nucleotides, the CDR3 is TGTGCCAGCAGCGCGGAGGGACAGGGAAACAATGAGCAGTTCTTC. Its translation: CASSAEGQGNNEQFF.

CDR3 in amino acids: CATSRDAGQRNTEAFF. CDR3 DNA sequence: TGTGCCACCAGCAGAGATGCTGGACAGCGAAACACTGAAGCTTTCTTT. The J gene is TRBJ1-1, the V gene TRBV15; TRBD1 is a possible D gene (6 bases). CDR3 length: 16 residues. V lost 0 bases, J lost 2 bases, and 13 bases lay in between. Looked up from germline, CDR1 is LNHNV and CDR2 is YYDKDF (reference sequence).

The sample holds one count of this clone. Written as DNA, the CDR3 is TGTGCCAGCAGCCCTCAGGGACAGCGTGGCTACACCTTC. Translation: CASSPQGQRGYTF. V and J are TRBV7-2 and TRBJ1-2, with 7 bases that match TRBD1. CDR3 length equals 13 residues. Germline CDR1 and CDR2: SGHTA and FQGNSA. J gave up 7 bases and V 5 bases, and 7 bases lay outside the gene matches.

The chain recombines TRBV30 with TRBJ2-1, with 13 bases identical to TRBD2. Germline CDR1 GTSNPN, CDR2 SVGIG (reference sequence). CDR3 size: 14 residues. Trimming at V came to 4 bases and at J to 7 bases, leaving 4 bases not matched to a gene. The CDR3 is CAWNVLAGGNEQFF. The CDR3 region has the DNA TGTGCCTGGAATGTACTAGCGGGAGGGAATGAGCAGTTCTTC.

This chain joins TRBV2 and TRBJ2-7; TRBD1 agrees at 8 bases. This CDR3 is built from 12 residues. In germline, CDR1 is SNHLY, CDR2 FYNNEI. The junction had 0 bases not matched to a gene; V was cut back by 3 bases and J by 5 bases. The CDR3 loop is CASSDRGHEQYF. CDR3 DNA: TGTGCCAGCAGTGACAGGGGGCACGAGCAGTACTTC.

The chain recombines TRBV19 with TRBJ2-7; the D is unclear. CDR1 is LNHDA and CDR2 is SQIVND in the germline V gene (reference sequence). The CDR3 consists of 13 residues. V gave up 8 bases and J gave up 0 bases, with 11 bases separating them. CDR3: CASRMRSSYEQYF. For the CDR3, the DNA is TGTGCCAGTCGGATGAGGAGCTCCTACGAGCAGTACTTC.

DNA of the CDR3: TGTGCCAGTAGTATCGCCTCGGGGTTAAATCAGCCCCAGCATTTT. Translated: CASSIASGLNQPQHF. V and J are TRBV19 and TRBJ1-5; D gene ambiguous. CDR1 is LNHDA, CDR2 SQIVND, per germline (reference sequence). The CDR3 length is 15 residues. V lost 3 bases to trimming and J lost 4 bases, with 13 bases between them.

The V and J genes are TRBV6-5 and TRBJ1-4, with 9 positions matching TRBD1. With 2 bases clipped from V and 7 bases from J, the junction kept 5 bases outside the gene matches. Per the germline V gene, CDR1 is MNHEY and CDR2 is SVGAGI. This CDR3 is built from 15 residues. This CDR3 is CASSYGTGNSEKLFF. The CDR3 bases are TGTGCCAGCAGTTACGGGACAGGGAACAGTGAAAAACTGTTTTTT.